A selection of T cell receptor beta chains follows, all from one sample in a study of graft-versus-host responses after intestinal transplantation. The antigens of these receptors remain unknown. Only in-frame clones appear in the TCRdb table, and some are missing; sequencing was by immunoSEQ multiplex PCR. This table holds 60,000 to 65,000 clones, roughly 90% found once. The source material was unstimulated CD8+ T cells sorted from spleen or lymph node cells, sampled before transplant. The receptors come from a human donor who was the organ donor for an intestinal transplant. CDR3s include the opening cysteine and the closing phenylalanine or tryptophan. The D gene is left open where the match is weak. The size field is filled for only some rows; it gives once, few, many or a size class.

V	D	J	size	DNA	CDR3
TRBV7-9	TRBD2	TRBJ2-1	NA	TGTGCCAGCAGCTTCGGGGGGATAGTATACAATGAGCAGTTCTTC	CASSFGGIVYNEQFF
TRBV25-1	TRBD2	TRBJ2-2	NA	TGTGCCAGCAGTGAATTGCGGGGGTCGGGCACCGGGGAGCTGTTTTTT	CASSELRGSGTGELFF
TRBV9	NA	TRBJ2-2	NA	TGTGCCAGCAGCGTAGGAGCCGGACTAATGAACACCGGGGAGCTGTTTTTT	CASSVGAGLMNTGELFF
TRBV30	NA	TRBJ2-7	NA	TGTGCCTGGAGTCCCACGCTAGGATCCTACGAGCAGTACTTC	CAWSPTLGSYEQYF
TRBV4-2	NA	TRBJ2-7	NA	TGTGCCAGCAGCCAAGTCCGAGCGAACGAGCAGTACTTC	CASSQVRANEQYF
TRBV6-5	NA	TRBJ2-1	NA	TGTGCCAGCAGTTCCACCCCGGGTCCTTACAATGAGCAGTTCTTC	CASSSTPGPYNEQFF
TRBV7-3	NA	TRBJ2-6	NA	TGTGCCAGCAGCTTAGGGACAGGGGCCAACGTCCTGACTTTC	CASSLGTGANVLTF
TRBV7-9	NA	TRBJ2-1	once	TGTGCCAGCAGCTTAGGGAGGACAGAGTACAATGAGCAGTTCTTC	CASSLGRTEYNEQFF
TRBV7-3	NA	TRBJ2-1	medium-sized	TGTGCCAGCAGCTTAATGGGGGGCTCCTACAATGAGCAGTTCTTC	CASSLMGGSYNEQFF
TRBV5-4	NA	TRBJ2-2	NA	TGTGCCAGCAGCCCCTTTGTGGGAGGGAACACCGGGGAGCTGTTTTTT	CASSPFVGGNTGELFF
TRBV28	TRBD2	TRBJ2-5	NA	TGTGCCAGCAGTCTTCTCCGGGACTATCAAGAGACCCAGTACTTC	CASSLLRDYQETQYF
TRBV7-9	TRBD1	TRBJ1-1	NA	TGTGCCAGCACCTTTTTCGGGACAGCGAACACTGAAGCTTTCTTT	CASTFFGTANTEAFF
TRBV18	NA	TRBJ2-1	NA	TGTGCCAGCTCACCCCGGGGGCGCGTGGGACTAACCTACAATGAGCAGTTCTTC	CASSPRGRVGLTYNEQFF
TRBV7-9	NA	TRBJ2-4	NA	TGTGCCAGCAGCGTACAGGAGCAAAACATTCAGTACTTC	CASSVQEQNIQYF
TRBV11-2	TRBD2	TRBJ2-7	NA	TGTGCCAGCAGCTCCCTTAGCGGGCTGGGCTACGAGCAGTACTTC	CASSSLSGLGYEQYF
TRBV19	TRBD2	TRBJ2-4	NA	TGTGCCAGTAGTCCCAGCGGGATGAACATTCAGTACTTC	CASSPSGMNIQYF
TRBV5-8	TRBD2	TRBJ2-5	NA	TGTGCCAGCAGCGGAGGGACTAGCGGAATGCTCCAAGAGACCCAGTACTTC	CASSGGTSGMLQETQYF
TRBV28	TRBD2	TRBJ2-7	NA	TGTGCCAGCAGTTTCGGACCCGCGCCAGCGTTAGCGGGAGGGCCCTACGAGCAGTACTTC	CASSFGPAPALAGGPYEQYF
TRBV7-5	NA	TRBJ1-4	NA	TGTGCCAGAAGCTCTCACCGGGACAGTAATGAAAAACTGTTTTTT	CARSSHRDSNEKLFF
TRBV28	NA	TRBJ2-7	NA	TGTGCCAGCAGTTTATTGGGGGGGGCTGGCTACGAGCAGTACTTC	CASSLLGGAGYEQYF
TRBV7-8	NA	TRBJ2-2	NA	TGTGCCAGCAGCTTACGAGGCAAATACACCGGGGAGCTGTTTTTT	CASSLRGKYTGELFF
TRBV6-5	NA	TRBJ1-1	NA	TGTGCCAGCAGTTACTCACAGGGCTTGAATACTGAAGCTTTCTTT	CASSYSQGLNTEAFF
TRBV6-1	TRBD2	TRBJ2-1	NA	TGTGCCAGCAGTGAAGTCGCTAGCGGGGCTTACAATGAGCAGTTCTTC	CASSEVASGAYNEQFF
TRBV23-1	TRBD1	TRBJ2-7	NA	TGCGCCAGCAGTCAGTGGGTACCGGGACAGCGAAGGTTC	CASSQWVPGQRRF
TRBV14	NA	TRBJ1-4	NA	TGTGCCAGCAGTCCCTTGAGGGATACTTACGAAAAACTGTTTTTT	CASSPLRDTYEKLFF